What follows are 8 T cell receptor beta chains derived from one specimen sequenced in a study of Ad26.COV2.S vaccination and SARS-CoV-2 variants. Treatment given: around 19 received Ad26.COV2.S at low or high dose, single or two shots; roughly 5 received placebo; per-sample allocation not given. Each sample was drawn 63 days after the first injection (of vaccine or placebo). TCRdb keeps only in-frame clones here, not all; method: immunoSEQ multiplex PCR. The sample shows roughly 680,000 clones, 80% to 90% of them seen only once. Sequences were derived from peripheral blood, sampled in a trial of Ad26.COV2.S vaccine versus placebo. These receptor sequences come from a person aged 18-65 years who received the Ad26.COV2.S COVID-19 vaccine or a placebo.

The rearrangement uses TRBV25-1 and TRBJ2-7; D call uncertain. The CDR3 extends over 14 amino acids. Germline assignment: CDR1 MGHDK and CDR2 SYGVNS. The germline V and J ends were trimmed by 3 bases and 1 base, with 10 bases remaining between them. The CDR3 coding sequence is TGTGCCAGCAGTGATTGGGTAGGGTCCTACGAGCAGTACTTC. This sequence encodes CASSDWVGSYEQYF.

This chain connects TRBV25-1 to TRBJ2-3; D uncertain. The CDR3 has 13 residues. Germline lookup yields CDR1 MGHDK and CDR2 SYGVNS. V was pared by 1 base and J by 9 bases, with 11 bases between. The CDR3 DNA reads as TGTGCCAGCAGTGAATTTATCGTGTCGACGCAGTATTTT. The encoded protein is CASSEFIVSTQYF. Full variable domain (remainder filled in from reference TRBV25-1 and TRBJ2-3): EADIYQTPRYLVIGTGKKITLECSQTMGHDKMYWYQQDPGMELHLIHYSYGVNSTEKGDLSSESTVSRIRTEHFPLTLESARPSHTSQYLCASSEFIVSTQYFGPGTRLTVL.

The chain is built from TRBV9 and TRBJ2-3, with D maybe TRBD2 (6 bases). The germline V gene has CDR1 SGDLS and CDR2 YYNGEE. The V end lost 0 bases, the J end lost 0 bases, and 11 bases lay between the germline ends. CDR3 length: 16 residues. In DNA form, the CDR3 reads TGTGCCAGCAGCGTAGGAATCGGGACTAGCACAGATACGCAGTATTTT. Translation: CASSVGIGTSTDTQYF. Full variable domain (outside the CDR3, taken from reference TRBV9 and TRBJ2-3): DSGVTQTPKHLITATGQRVTLRCSPRSGDLSVYWYQQSLDQGLQFLIQYYNGEERAKGNILERFSAQQFPDLHSELNLSSLELGDSALYFCASSVGIGTSTDTQYFGPGTRLTVL.

This chain uses TRBV6-5 with TRBJ2-6; D possibly matches TRBD1 or TRBD2 (5 bases each). CDR3 length: 14 amino acids. Germline CDR1 and CDR2: MNHEY and SVGAGI. V shed 8 bases and J shed 0 bases, with 8 bases lying between them. In DNA, the CDR3 is TGTGCCAGCGGGGGATCCTCTGGGGCCAACGTCCTGACTTTC. Translating gives CASGGSSGANVLTF.

V gene TRBV7-2 combines with J gene TRBJ1-5; a possible D gene is TRBD1 (5 bases). The V and J ends lost 5 bases and 2 bases respectively, with 13 bases between them. This CDR3 has 15 amino acids. The germline CDR1 and CDR2 sequences are SGHTA and FQGNSA. CDR3 bases: TGTGCCAGCAGCGAACAGGTCTGGCGCAATCAGCCCCAGCATTTT. Translating gives CASSEQVWRNQPQHF.

The CDR3 coding sequence is TGTGCCAGCGGTAACAGGCCGAGTGAAAAACTGTTTTTT. This gives the protein CASGNRPSEKLFF. The V and J genes are TRBV6-6 and TRBJ1-4, with D perhaps matching TRBD1 (5 bases). The CDR3 has 13 amino acids. CDR1 and CDR2 from the germline V gene are MNHNY and SVGAGI (reference sequence). Trimming shortened V by 8 bases and J by 7 bases, and 14 bases separated the two germline ends.

The chain couples TRBV5-4 to TRBJ2-1; 8 bases are a match to TRBD2. CDR1 is SGHNT, CDR2 YYREEE, per germline (reference sequence). Trimming at V came to 6 bases and at J to 10 bases, leaving 15 bases not matched to a gene. The CDR3 loop spans 15 amino acids. CDR3 nucleotides: TGTGCCAGCACCCAACCGGGGATGAGGACTAGCGAGCAGTTCTTC. This translates into CASTQPGMRTSEQFF.

The genes are TRBV12-5 and TRBJ1-5, with a weak D call TRBD1 (6 bases). The CDR3 contains 13 residues. Germline-derived CDR1 and CDR2 are LGHNT and FRNRAP. Trimming removed 1 base from V and 6 bases from J, with 7 bases in between. This CDR3 reads CASGLEGGQPQHF. For the CDR3, the DNA is TGTGCTAGTGGTTTGGAAGGGGGTCAGCCCCAGCATTTT.